The clone carrying this T cell receptor beta chain has a handful of counts. Its antigen is not identified. This specimen comes from a study of PD-1 blockade in classical Hodgkin lymphoma. General observations from the study: Newly diagnosed patients and complete responders had comparable diversity at baseline.

Profiling relied on immunoSEQ multiplex PCR, and the TCRdb table lists in-frame clones only, not all of them. The data show thousands of clones, more than 60% seen once. Every patient experienced relapse after autologous stem cell transplantation, and brentuximab vedotin exposure varied. Isolated CD8+ T cells were derived from thawed PBMCs through magnetic negative selection. Each best response was a complete response, a partial response or progressive disease. V was shortened by 7 bases and J by 0 bases, with 10 bases between the two germline ends. Germline assignment: CDR1 SNHLY and CDR2 FYNNEI. This CDR3 has 13 residues.

The chain employs TRBV2 and TRBJ2-7, with D hard to call. This TCR derives from a human donor with classical Hodgkin lymphoma. The sample here was CD8+ T cells from blood, taken at baseline. CDR3 sequence (DNA): TGTGCCAGCACGAAGTCAGACTCCTACGAGCAGTACTTC. Translation: CASTKSDSYEQYF. Full variable domain (rest looked up from reference TRBV2 and TRBJ2-7): EPEVTQTPSHQVTQMGQEVILRCVPISNHLYFYWYRQILGQKVEFLVSFYNNEISEKSEIFDDQFSVERPDGSNFTLKIRSTKLEDSAMYFCASTKSDSYEQYFGPGTRLTVT.